This TCR beta chain came from a study of blood T cell repertoires in COVID-19 (dated by TCRdb to about 2020). With respect to the entire study: Samples from collaborators originated in the United States, Italy and Spain and spanned both the acute and convalescent phases of COVID-19. The material from the prospective study consisted of cDNA or gDNA derived from T cells, B-cell-depleted T cells, or PBMCs. Subjects who had been exposed to COVID-19, were actively infected with it, or had recovered from it provided the deeply sampled blood TCRbeta repertoires that made up the dataset. The repertoires were released in a freely available public database intended as a resource for research on the immune response to SARS-CoV-2. The samples were drawn from two sources: the first 160 participants of the ongoing ImmuneRACE study, and 1,000 to 1,500 subjects contributed by 6 global collaborators. The sample metadata nearly always contained a de-identified subject ID, COVID-19 status, age in years and sex. Where HLA class I and class II types were available, the types were taken from metadata supplied by the sample provider, not from assay-based typing. Overall study results and their limits: The quantity of clinical and demographic metadata differed by source and by participant and was supplied without curation.

In Seattle, one collaborating source enrolled patients while the infection was active and tracked those patients longitudinally over the course of disease. The collaborating institutions used their own protocols to collect whole blood in K2EDTA tubes. For TCRbeta analysis, collaborators shipped samples as frozen whole blood, isolated PBMCs, or DNA extracted from either of those sample types. V lost 2 bases and J lost 9 bases, and the count of bases not matched to a germline gene is 7. The germline V gene yields SGDLS for CDR1 and YYNGEE for CDR2. There are 14 amino acids in the CDR3, from cysteine to phenylalanine inclusive. The CDR3 DNA has 42 bases and is translated from base 1. In regard to this clone: There is no known antigen for this receptor. No base quality values were provided; no much bigger clone lies one nucleotide off.

TCRbeta CDR3 regions were amplified from genomic DNA using the immunoSEQ Assay, a bias-controlled multiplex PCR. The original pipeline was this. Within the assay, amplification of reference gene primers was used to estimate how many nucleated cells each sample contained. To quantify the absolute abundance of each unique TCRbeta CDR3 rearrangement, sequence reads were collapsed and filtered. For each sample, productive Simpson clonality was calculated as the square root of Simpson's diversity index over productive rearrangements. TCRdb retrieved this table from immuneACCESS and kept in-frame rearrangements only. Not all clones are present; in checked studies, unresolved V genes account for under half, and no reason is known for the remainder. V and J calls and clone size are those listed in that table; D and trimming were worked out from the DNA. For this sample the table gives about 150,000 clones, of which 85% to 90% were detected only once. The biggest ten clones account for 10% to 15% of the sample.

Sequencing used peripheral blood. This sequence was found in a man aged 18 to 29 with COVID-19, enrolled during active disease. The chain is assembled from TRBV9 and TRBJ2-1; 8 middle bases align to TRBD2. At the DNA level, the sequence is TGTGCCAGCAGCGTTTCCGGGAGGGCCACTGAGCAGTTCTTC. Translated, it reads CASSVSGRATEQFF.